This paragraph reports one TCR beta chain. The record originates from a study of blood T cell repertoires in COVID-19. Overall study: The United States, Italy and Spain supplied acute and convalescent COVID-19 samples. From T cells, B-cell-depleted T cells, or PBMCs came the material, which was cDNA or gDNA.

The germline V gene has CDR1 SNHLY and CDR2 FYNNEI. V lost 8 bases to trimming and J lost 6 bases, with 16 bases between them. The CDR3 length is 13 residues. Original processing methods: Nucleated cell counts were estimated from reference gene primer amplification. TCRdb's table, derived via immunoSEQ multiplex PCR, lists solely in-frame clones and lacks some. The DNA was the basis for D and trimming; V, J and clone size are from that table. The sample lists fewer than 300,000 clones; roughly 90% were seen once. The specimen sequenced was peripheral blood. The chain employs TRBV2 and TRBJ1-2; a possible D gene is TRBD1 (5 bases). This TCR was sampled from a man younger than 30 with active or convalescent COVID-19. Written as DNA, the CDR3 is TGTGCCAGCCCGACAGACATCGTAGATGGCTACACCTTC. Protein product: CASPTDIVDGYTF. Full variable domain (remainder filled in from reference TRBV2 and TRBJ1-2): EPEVTQTPSHQVTQMGQEVILRCVPISNHLYFYWYRQILGQKVEFLVSFYNNEISEKSEIFDDQFSVERPDGSNFTLKIRSTKLEDSAMYFCASPTDIVDGYTFGSGTRLTVV.